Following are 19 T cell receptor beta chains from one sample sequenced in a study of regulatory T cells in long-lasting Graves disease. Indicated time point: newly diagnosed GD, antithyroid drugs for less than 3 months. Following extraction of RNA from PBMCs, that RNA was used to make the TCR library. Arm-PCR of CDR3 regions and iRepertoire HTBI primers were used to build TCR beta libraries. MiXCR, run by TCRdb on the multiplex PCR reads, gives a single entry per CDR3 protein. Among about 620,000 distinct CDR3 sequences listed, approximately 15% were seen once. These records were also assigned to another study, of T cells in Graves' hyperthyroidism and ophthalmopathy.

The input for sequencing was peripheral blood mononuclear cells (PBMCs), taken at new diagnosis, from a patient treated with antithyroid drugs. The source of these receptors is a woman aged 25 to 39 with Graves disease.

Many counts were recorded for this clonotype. In DNA, the CDR3 is TGTGCCAGCAGCCCCGGGACGAATGAGCAGTTCTTC. Translated: CASSPGTNEQFF. The chain is built from TRBV12-3 or TRBV12-4 and TRBJ2-1; D may match TRBD1 or TRBD2 (5 bases each). Trimming removed 6 bases at V and 7 bases at J, with 10 bases between. The CDR3 has 12 amino acids.

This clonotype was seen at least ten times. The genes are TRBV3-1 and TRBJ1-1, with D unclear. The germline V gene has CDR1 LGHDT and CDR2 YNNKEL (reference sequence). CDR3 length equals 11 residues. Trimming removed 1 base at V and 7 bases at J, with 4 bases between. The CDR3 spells CASSQGNEAFF. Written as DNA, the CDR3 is TGTGCCAGCAGCCAAGGGAATGAAGCTTTCTTT.

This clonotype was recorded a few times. The CDR3 nucleotides read TGTGCCTGGAGTGTGGTAGATACGCAGTATTTT. This encodes CAWSVVDTQYF. The rearrangement uses TRBV30 and TRBJ2-3; no firm D call. Trimming took 0 bases from V and 5 from J, leaving 3 bases between them. This CDR3 is built from 11 residues. Germline values: CDR1 GTSNPN, CDR2 SVGIG (reference sequence).

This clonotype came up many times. The CDR3 loop reads CASSLGIQTGATDTQYF. DNA of the CDR3: TGTGCCAGCAGCTTAGGAATACAGACAGGAGCCACAGATACGCAGTATTTT. The V gene is TRBV11-3, the J gene TRBJ2-3, with D perhaps TRBD1 (6 bases). Per germline, CDR1 SGHNT and CDR2 YENEEA. With 1 base removed from V and 2 bases from J, the gap between germline ends came to 16 bases. The CDR3 length is 17 residues.

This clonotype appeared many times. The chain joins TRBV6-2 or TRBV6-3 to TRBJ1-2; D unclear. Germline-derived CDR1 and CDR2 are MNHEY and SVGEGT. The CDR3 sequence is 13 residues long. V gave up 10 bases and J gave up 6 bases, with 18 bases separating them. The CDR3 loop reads CATTSPGLNGYTF. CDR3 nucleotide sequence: TGTGCCACCACGTCGCCGGGTTTGAATGGCTACACCTTC.

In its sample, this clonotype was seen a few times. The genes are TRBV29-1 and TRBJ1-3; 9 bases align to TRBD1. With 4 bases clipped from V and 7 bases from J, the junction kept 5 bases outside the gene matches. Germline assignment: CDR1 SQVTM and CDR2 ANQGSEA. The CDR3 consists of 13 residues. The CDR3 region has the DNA TGCAGCGTTGGGACAGGGGAAACGAACACCATATATTTT. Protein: CSVGTGETNTIYF. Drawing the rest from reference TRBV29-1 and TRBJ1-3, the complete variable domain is SAVISQKPSRDICQRGTSLTIQCQVDSQVTMMFWYRQQPGQSLTLIATANQGSEATYESGFVIDKFPISRPNLTFSTLTVSNMSPEDSSIYLCSVGTGETNTIYFGEGSWLTVV.

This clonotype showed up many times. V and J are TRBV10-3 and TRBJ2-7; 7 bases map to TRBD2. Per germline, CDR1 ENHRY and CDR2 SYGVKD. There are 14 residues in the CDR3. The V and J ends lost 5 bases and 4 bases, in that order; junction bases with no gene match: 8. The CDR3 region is CAISRGSPGYEQYF. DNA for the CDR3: TGTGCCATCAGTCGCGGGAGTCCTGGGTACGAGCAGTACTTC.

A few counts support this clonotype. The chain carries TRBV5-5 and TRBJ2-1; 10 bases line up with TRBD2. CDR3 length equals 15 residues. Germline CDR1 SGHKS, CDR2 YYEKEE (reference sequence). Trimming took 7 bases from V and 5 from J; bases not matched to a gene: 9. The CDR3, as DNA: TGTGCCAGCCAGGCTCTAGCGGGAGCGGACAATGAGCAGTTCTTC. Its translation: CASQALAGADNEQFF.

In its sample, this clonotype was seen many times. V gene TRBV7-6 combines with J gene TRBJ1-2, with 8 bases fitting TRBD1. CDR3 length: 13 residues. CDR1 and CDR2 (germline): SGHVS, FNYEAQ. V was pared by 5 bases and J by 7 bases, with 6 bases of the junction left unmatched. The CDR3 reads CASSPDRALGYTF. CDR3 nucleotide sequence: TGTGCCAGCAGCCCGGACAGGGCGCTTGGCTACACCTTC.

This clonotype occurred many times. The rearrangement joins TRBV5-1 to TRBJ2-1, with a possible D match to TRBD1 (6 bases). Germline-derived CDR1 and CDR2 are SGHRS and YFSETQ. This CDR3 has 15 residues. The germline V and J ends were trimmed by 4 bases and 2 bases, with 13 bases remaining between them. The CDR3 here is CASSPAGEPYNEQFF. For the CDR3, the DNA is TGCGCCAGCAGCCCAGCAGGGGAGCCCTACAATGAGCAGTTCTTC.

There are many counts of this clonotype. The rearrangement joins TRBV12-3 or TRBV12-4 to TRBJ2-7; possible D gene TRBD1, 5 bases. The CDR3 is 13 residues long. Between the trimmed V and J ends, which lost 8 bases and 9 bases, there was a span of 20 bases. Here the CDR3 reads CASAETALWGQYF. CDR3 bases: TGTGCCAGCGCCGAGACAGCTTTGTGGGGGCAGTACTTC.

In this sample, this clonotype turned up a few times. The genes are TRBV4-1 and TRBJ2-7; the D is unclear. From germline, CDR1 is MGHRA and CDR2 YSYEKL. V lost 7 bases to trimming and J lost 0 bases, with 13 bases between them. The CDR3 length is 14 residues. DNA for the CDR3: TGCGCCAGCAAGGTCGCCGTCAGCTCCTACGAGCAGTACTTC. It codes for CASKVAVSSYEQYF.

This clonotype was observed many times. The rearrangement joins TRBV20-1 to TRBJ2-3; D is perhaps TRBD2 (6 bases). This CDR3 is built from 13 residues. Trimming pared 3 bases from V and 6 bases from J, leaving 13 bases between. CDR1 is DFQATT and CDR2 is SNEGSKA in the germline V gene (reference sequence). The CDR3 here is CSASPPRGDTQYF. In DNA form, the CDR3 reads TGCAGTGCTAGCCCCCCCCGGGGGGATACGCAGTATTTT.

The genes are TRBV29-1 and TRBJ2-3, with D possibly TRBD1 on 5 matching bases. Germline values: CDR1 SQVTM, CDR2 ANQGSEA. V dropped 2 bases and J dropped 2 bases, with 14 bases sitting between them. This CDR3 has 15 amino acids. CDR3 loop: CSVEWGRLTTDTQYF. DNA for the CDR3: TGCAGCGTTGAATGGGGCAGGTTAACCACAGATACGCAGTATTTT.

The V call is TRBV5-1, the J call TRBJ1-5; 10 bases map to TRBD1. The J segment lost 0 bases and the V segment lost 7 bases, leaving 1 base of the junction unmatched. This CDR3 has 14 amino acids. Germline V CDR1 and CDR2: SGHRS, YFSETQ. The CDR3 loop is CASGTGDSNQPQHF. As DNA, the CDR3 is TGCGCCAGCGGGACAGGGGATAGCAATCAGCCCCAGCATTTT.

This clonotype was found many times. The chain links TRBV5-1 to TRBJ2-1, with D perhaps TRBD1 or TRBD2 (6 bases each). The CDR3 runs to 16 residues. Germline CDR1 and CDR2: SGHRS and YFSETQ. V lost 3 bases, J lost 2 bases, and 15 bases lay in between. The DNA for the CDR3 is TGCGCCAGCAGCTGGTCTGGGGGGCAAACCTACAATGAGCAGTTCTTC. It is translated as CASSWSGGQTYNEQFF.

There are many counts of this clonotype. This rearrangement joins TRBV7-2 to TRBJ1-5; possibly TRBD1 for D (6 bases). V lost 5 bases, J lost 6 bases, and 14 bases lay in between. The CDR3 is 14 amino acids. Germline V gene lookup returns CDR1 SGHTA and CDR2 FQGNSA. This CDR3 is CASSLQGFSQPQHF. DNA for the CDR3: TGTGCCAGCAGCCTACAGGGTTTTAGTCAGCCCCAGCATTTT.

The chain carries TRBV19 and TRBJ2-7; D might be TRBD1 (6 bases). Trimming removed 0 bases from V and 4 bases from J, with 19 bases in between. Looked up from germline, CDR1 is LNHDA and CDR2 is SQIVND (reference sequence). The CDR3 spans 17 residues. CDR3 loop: CASSIDPRQETRYEQYF. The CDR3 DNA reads TGTGCCAGTAGTATAGATCCGCGACAGGAAACAAGATACGAGCAGTACTTC.

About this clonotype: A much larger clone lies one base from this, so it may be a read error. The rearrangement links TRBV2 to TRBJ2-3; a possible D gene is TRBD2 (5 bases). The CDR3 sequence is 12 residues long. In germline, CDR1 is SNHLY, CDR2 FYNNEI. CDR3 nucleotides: TGTGCCAGCAGTGAAAGTCGGGCCGAGCGGTACTTC. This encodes CASSESRAERYF.